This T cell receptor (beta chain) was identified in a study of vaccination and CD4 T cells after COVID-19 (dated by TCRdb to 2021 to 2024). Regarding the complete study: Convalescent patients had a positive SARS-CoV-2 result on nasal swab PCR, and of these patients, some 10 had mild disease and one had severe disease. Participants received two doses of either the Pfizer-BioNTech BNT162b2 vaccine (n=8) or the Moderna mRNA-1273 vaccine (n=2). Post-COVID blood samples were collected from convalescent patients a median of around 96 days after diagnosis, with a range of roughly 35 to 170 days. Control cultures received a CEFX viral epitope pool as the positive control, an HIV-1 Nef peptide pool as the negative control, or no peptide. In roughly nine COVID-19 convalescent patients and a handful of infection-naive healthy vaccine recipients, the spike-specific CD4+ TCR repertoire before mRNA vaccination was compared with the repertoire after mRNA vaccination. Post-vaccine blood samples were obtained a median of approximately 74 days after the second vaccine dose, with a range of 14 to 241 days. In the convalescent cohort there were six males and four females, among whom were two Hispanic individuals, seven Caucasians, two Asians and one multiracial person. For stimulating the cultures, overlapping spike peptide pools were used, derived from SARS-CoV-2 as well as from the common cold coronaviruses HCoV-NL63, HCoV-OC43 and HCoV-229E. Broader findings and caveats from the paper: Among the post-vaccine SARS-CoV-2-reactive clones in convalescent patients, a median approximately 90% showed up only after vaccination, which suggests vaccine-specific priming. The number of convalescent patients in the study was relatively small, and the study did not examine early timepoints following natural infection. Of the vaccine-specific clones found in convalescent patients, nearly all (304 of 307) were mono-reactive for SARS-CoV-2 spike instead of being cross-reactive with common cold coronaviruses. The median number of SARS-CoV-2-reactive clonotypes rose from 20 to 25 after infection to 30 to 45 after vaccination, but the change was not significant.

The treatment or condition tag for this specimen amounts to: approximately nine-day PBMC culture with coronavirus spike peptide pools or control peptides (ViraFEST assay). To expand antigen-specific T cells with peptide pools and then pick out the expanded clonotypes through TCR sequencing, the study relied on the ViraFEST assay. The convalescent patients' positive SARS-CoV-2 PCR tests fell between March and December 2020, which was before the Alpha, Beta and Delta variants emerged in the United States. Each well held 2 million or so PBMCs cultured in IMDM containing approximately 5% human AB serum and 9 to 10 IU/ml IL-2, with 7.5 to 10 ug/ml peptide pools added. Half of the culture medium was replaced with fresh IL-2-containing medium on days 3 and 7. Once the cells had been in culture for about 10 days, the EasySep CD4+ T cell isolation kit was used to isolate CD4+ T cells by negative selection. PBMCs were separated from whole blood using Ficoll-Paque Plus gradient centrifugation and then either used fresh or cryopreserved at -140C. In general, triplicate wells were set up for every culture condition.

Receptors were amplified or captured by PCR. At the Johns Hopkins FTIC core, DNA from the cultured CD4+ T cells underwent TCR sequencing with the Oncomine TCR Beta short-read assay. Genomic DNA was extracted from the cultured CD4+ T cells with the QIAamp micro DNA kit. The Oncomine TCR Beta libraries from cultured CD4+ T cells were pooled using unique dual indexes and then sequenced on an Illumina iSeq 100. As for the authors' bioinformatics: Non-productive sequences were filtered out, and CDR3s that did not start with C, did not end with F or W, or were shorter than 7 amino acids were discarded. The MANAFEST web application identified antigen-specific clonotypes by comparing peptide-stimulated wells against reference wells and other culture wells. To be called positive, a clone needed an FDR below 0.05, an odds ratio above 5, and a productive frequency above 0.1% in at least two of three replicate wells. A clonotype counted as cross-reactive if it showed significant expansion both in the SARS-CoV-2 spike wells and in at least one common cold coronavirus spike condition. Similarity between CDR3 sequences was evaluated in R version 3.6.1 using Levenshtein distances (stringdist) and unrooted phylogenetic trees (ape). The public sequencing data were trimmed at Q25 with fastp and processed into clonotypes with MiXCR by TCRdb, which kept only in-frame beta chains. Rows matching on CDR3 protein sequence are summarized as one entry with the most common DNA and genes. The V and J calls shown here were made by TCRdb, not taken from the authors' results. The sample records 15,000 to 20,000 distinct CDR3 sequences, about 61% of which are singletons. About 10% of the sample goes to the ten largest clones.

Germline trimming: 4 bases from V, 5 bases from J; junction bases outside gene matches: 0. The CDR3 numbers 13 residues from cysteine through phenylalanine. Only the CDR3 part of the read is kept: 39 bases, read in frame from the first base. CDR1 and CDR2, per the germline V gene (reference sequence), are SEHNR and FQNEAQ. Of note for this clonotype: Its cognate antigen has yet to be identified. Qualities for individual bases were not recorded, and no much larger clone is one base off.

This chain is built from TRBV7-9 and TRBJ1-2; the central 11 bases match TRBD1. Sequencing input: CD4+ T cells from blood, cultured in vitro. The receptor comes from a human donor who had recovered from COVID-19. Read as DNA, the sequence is TGTGCCAGCAGCTGGGACAGGGGGTATGGCTACACCTTC. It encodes CASSWDRGYGYTF.